The TCR beta chain described here comes from a study of CD8 T cells in Susac syndrome. A quantity of roughly 0.5 to 1 ug RNA underwent reverse transcription using random hexamers. The TCR beta CDR3 was amplified by immunoSEQ multiplex PCR across 54 Vbeta, 13 Jbeta. TCRdb reanalysed the immunoSEQ multiplex PCR reads using MiXCR and keeps one entry per CDR3 protein. The sample lists hundreds of thousands of distinct CDR3 sequences, approximately 85% occurring once. CD8+ and CD4+ T cells circulating in blood were sequenced for TCR beta. Through negative isolation, CD4+ and CD8+ T cells were obtained, while TEMRA cells were enriched using FACS. V was shortened by 1 base and J by 2 bases, with 12 bases between the two germline ends. The CDR3 extends over 15 amino acids. CDR1 and CDR2 (germline): MNHNS, SASEGT.

The sequencing input was CD8+ T cells from PBMCs. The sequence was obtained from a human donor with multiple sclerosis. The chain joins TRBV6-1 to TRBJ2-7; TRBD1 might be the D (6 bases). CDR3 region: CASSEVGQPTYEQYF. In nucleotides, the CDR3 is TGTGCCAGCAGTGAAGTAGGACAGCCAACCTACGAGCAGTACTTC.